Sequencing of this T cell receptor (beta chain) was carried out in a study of T cells in localized non-small cell lung cancer (dated by TCRdb to the early 2020s). Background on the whole study: The study analyzed T cell repertoires of 236 early-stage NSCLC patients, comparing tumors and uninvolved tumor-adjacent lungs. The cohort consisted of 236 treatment-naive NSCLC patients whose localized lung tumors had been resected. NSCLC patients had a mean age of around 70 years, and 129 were male and 107 female. Study-wide findings and limitations: Uninvolved tumor-adjacent lung showed the highest T cell clonality, higher than tumor, which suggests more focused antigenic responses in the adjacent lung. Of the top 100 tumor clones, a median of 57 were detected in paired uninvolved adjacent lung; 28 were also among that lung's top 100. Longer overall survival was associated with higher T cell density in blood, whereas shorter survival was associated with higher clonality in adjacent lung. Because of the exploratory design, TCR variables were selected using unadjusted p-values without false-discovery rate correction. Because multi-region tumor sequencing was not done, intratumor heterogeneity could not be ruled out.

At diagnosis, peripheral blood, uninvolved tumor-adjacent lung and tumor were collected and stored as a combination of fresh-frozen and FFPE material. For TCR repertoire profiling, blood samples were analyzed in the form of peripheral blood mononuclear cells. From the germline V gene, CDR1 is MGHDK and CDR2 is SYGVNS. The CDR3 runs 14 amino acids, cysteine and phenylalanine included. The read is trimmed to its CDR3 DNA, 42 bases read in frame from base 1. V gives up 3 bases and J gives up 2 bases, and the segment between their germline ends measures 9 bases. This clone was recorded once. Its specific antigen is unknown. Qualities for individual bases were not recorded, and no much larger clone is one base off. The immunoSEQ Assay was used to sequence TCR beta CDR3 regions from DNA. Concerning the study's data processing: To compute T cell density, TCR beta template counts were normalized to usable DNA, which was estimated by amplifying housekeeping genes. Richness was estimated with the preseqR package, extrapolating to 400,000 templates for PBMC samples and 120,000 templates for tissue samples. Clonality was taken to be one minus Pielou's evenness. Tissue-enriched TCRs were identified by differential abundance testing using productive amino-acid clonotypes, minimum total count 5 and alpha 0.1. Repertoire overlap between compartments was quantified with the Jaccard Index and Morisita Overlap Index. GLIPH grouped TCR beta CDR3s together with public tetramer-defined viral CDR3s, and a viral motif had to include at least three viral sequences and show V-gene enrichment. Sourced from immuneACCESS, this table was stored by TCRdb with only in-frame sequences that have V and J called. A share of the clones is absent; for the studies checked, an unresolved V gene accounts for under half, and the remainder has no known explanation. The D gene and trimming were derived from the DNA, and the V and J assignments and clone size from that table. Present in this sample are 20,000 to 25,000 clones, approximately 84% of which were seen just once. About 2.4% of the sample is held by the ten biggest clonotypes.

Here the chain combines TRBV25-1 and TRBJ2-3; a tentative D match to TRBD2 spans 5 bases. The sequencing here drew on peripheral blood, taken before any cancer treatment. The TCR sequence derives from a man between 35 and 75 years old with stage I lung adenocarcinoma. CDR3 protein: CASSDHGDTDTQYF. The base sequence is TGTGCCAGCAGTGACCACGGGGACACAGATACGCAGTATTTT.